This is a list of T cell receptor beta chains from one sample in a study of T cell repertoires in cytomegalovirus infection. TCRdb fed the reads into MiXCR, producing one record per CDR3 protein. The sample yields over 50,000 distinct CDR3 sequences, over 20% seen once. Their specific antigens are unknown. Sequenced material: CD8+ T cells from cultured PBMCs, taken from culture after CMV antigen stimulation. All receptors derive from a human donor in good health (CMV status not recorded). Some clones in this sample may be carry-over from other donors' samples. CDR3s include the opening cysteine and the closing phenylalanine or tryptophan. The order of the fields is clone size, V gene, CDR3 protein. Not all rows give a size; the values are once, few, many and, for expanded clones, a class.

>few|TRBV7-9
CASSLRIGTEETQYF
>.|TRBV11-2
CASSFYYASPQQFF
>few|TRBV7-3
CASSSTGGEYGYTF
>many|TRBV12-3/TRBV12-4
CASSREINEQFF
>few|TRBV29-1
CSVLLAEAFF
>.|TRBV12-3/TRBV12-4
CASSIEGNEQYF
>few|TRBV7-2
CATPRRGRGELFF
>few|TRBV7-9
CASSSRASGNSSYEQYF
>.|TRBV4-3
CASSPFWGASNQPQHF
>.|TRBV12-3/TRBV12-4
CASSIPGGLEAFF
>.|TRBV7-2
CASSLVSGAYEQYF
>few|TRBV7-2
CASTRQGQGALGYTF
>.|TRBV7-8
CASSLARGTPKSYEQYF
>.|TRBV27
CASSLSDAYGYTF
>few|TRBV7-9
CASSLGTGIEKLFF
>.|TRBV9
CASSTHRGPNTEAFF
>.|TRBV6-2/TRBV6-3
CASSLGLAERDSTDTQYF
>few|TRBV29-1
CSVRVSGRDQPQHF
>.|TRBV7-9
CASSLGQRNQPQHF
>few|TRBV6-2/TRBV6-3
CASSYLSGGETQYF
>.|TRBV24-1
CATSAGQGTYTEAFF
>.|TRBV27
CASSPGLLNTEAFF
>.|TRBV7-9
CASSLARTGGNSPLHF
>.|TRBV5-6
CASSTGEGLAGSTDTQYF
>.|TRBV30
CAWSLPDRLGGNTEAFF
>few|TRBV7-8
CASSLVGGSYNEQFF
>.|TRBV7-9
CASIVDTDPYEQYF
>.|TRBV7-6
CASSLVGGPADTQYF
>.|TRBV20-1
CSASPTPWGQGPGELFF
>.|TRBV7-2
CASSSLTGAGDTIYF
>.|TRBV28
CASKVEGIGAGELFF
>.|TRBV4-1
CASSQEDRGNEQFF
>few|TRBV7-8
CASSLGDGPGEQYF
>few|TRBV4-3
CASSQEGGYRGSTDTQYF
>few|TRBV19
CASSPPLAGVTLSSYNEQFF
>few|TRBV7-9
CASSWTTDRTEAFF
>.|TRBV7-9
CASSSGLAGYNEQFF
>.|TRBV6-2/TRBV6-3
CASSHLLIPQFF
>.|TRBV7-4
CASSSLRAGGPSTDTQYF
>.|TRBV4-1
CASSQDLGQPQHF
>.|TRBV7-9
CASSLTGQSYEQYF
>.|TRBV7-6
CASSPEAGITYEQYF
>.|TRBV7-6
CASSPLLGGDSGNTIYF
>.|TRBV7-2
CASSLGNQGQPQHF
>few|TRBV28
CASSLVEVSANNNQPQHF
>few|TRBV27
CASSLGRQGTAYNEQFF
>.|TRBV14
CASSHSGQRNYGYTF
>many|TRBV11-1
CASRRTGSGEQYF
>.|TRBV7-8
CASSPSGGAPDTQYF
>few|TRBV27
CASSLGRSYEQYF
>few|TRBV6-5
CASSPTGPPYEQYF
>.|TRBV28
CASSLGPHGSGYGYTF
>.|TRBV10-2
CASDASGGNGELFF
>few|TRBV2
CASSEERKGSEQYF
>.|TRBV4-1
CASTLQGTNEKLFF
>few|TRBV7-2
CASSFRFIEAFF
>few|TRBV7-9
CASSSTESNQPQHF
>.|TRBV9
CASSGSGGAWGELFF
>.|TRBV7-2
CASSQLAGGVLAKNIQYF
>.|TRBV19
CASIGGNTEAFF